These 2 T cell receptor beta chains came from one sample sequenced in a study of human T cells and chemical hapten exposure. Time point here: patch test 1, 2 weeks after DPC sensitization. Documented treatment: therapeutic diphenylcyclopropenone sensitization with weekly scalp DPC. Before extraction, the whole blood was not fractionated, and total RNA was taken from it. TCRdb re-called the RACE reads through MiXCR, storing one row per CDR3 protein. This table holds some 53,000 distinct CDR3 sequences, 11% found once. The source was whole blood, collected in connection with sensitization to the hapten diphenylcyclopropenone (DPC). The receptors here all came from a middle-aged woman with alopecia areata. Some clones in this sample may be carry-over from other donors' samples.

This clonotype has a handful of counts. The chain employs TRBV3-1 and TRBJ1-5; weak D call: TRBD1 (6 bases). Germline lookup yields CDR1 LGHDT and CDR2 YNNKEL (reference sequence). This CDR3 region has 15 residues. With 1 base removed from V and 7 bases from J, the gap between germline ends came to 14 bases. The CDR3 DNA reads TGTGCCAGCAGCCAAGGGGTCAGGGGAGGACAGCCCCAGCATTTT. As protein: CASSQGVRGGQPQHF.

The table lists this clonotype with a few counts. This chain uses TRBV12-3 or TRBV12-4 with TRBJ2-5; D may be TRBD1 or TRBD2 (5 bases each). The CDR3 loop spans 13 amino acids. V gave up 1 base and J gave up 9 bases, with 12 bases separating them. CDR3 sequence: CASSLELRGPQYF. For the CDR3, the DNA is TGTGCCAGCAGTTTAGAGCTCCGGGGACCCCAGTACTTC.